A selection of T cell receptor beta chains follows, all from one sample in a study of blood T cell repertoires in COVID-19. TCRdb keeps only in-frame clones here, not all; method: immunoSEQ multiplex PCR. The repertoire holds 280,000 or so clones, with 85% to 90% as singletons. Material: PBMCs or T cells enriched from blood (not recorded which). Every receptor here comes from a woman younger than 35 with acute COVID-19. Both conserved end residues are part of each CDR3. Each record gives: V gene, D gene, clone size, J gene, CDR3 protein, CDR3 DNA. D genes are given only for firm matches. Clone size is shown for a subset of rows, as once, few, many or a class of expanded clone.

v_call: TRBV24-1
d_call: -
clone_size: -
j_call: TRBJ2-2
cdr3_aa: CATSEPLQGTGELFF
cdr3_nt: TGTGCCACCAGTGAACCCTTACAGGGTACCGGGGAGCTGTTTTTT

v_call: TRBV11-2
d_call: TRBD1
clone_size: -
j_call: TRBJ2-7
cdr3_aa: CASSLRGQANSYEQYF
cdr3_nt: TGTGCCAGCAGCTTGCGAGGACAGGCAAACTCCTACGAGCAGTACTTC

v_call: TRBV5-1
d_call: -
clone_size: -
j_call: TRBJ2-1
cdr3_aa: CASSLGAAEYNEQFF
cdr3_nt: TGCGCCAGCAGCCTGGGAGCAGCGGAGTACAATGAGCAGTTCTTC

v_call: TRBV3-1/TRBV3-2
d_call: -
clone_size: once
j_call: TRBJ2-5
cdr3_aa: CASSRRGTRGETQYF
cdr3_nt: TGTGCCAGCAGCCGACGTGGGACTCGAGGGGAGACCCAGTACTTC

v_call: TRBV7-9
d_call: TRBD2
clone_size: -
j_call: TRBJ2-1
cdr3_aa: CAGLAGGNEQFF
cdr3_nt: TGTGCCGGACTAGCGGGAGGGAATGAGCAGTTCTTC

v_call: TRBV18
d_call: -
clone_size: -
j_call: TRBJ1-2
cdr3_aa: CASSPDSVGGYTF
cdr3_nt: TGTGCCAGCTCACCCGACAGCGTGGGTGGCTACACCTTC

v_call: TRBV3-1/TRBV3-2
d_call: TRBD2
clone_size: -
j_call: TRBJ2-1
cdr3_aa: CASRTSGRINEQFF
cdr3_nt: TGTGCCAGCAGGACTAGCGGGAGGATAAATGAGCAGTTCTTC

v_call: TRBV6-5
d_call: TRBD1
clone_size: -
j_call: TRBJ1-5
cdr3_aa: CASSWDRSNQPQHF
cdr3_nt: TGTGCCAGCAGTTGGGACAGAAGCAATCAGCCCCAGCATTTT

v_call: TRBV27
d_call: -
clone_size: once
j_call: TRBJ1-5
cdr3_aa: CASSLSGQTNQPQHF
cdr3_nt: TGTGCCAGCAGTTTATCCGGACAGACGAATCAGCCCCAGCATTTT

v_call: TRBV5-1
d_call: TRBD2
clone_size: -
j_call: TRBJ2-7
cdr3_aa: CASSLGLAGPYEQYF
cdr3_nt: TGCGCCAGCAGCTTGGGTCTAGCGGGCCCCTACGAGCAGTACTTC

v_call: TRBV4-1
d_call: -
clone_size: -
j_call: TRBJ1-5
cdr3_aa: CASSSPTGGRGNQPQHF
cdr3_nt: TGCGCCAGCAGCTCACCCACGGGGGGCAGGGGCAATCAGCCCCAGCATTTT

v_call: TRBV4-1
d_call: TRBD1
clone_size: -
j_call: TRBJ2-7
cdr3_aa: CASSHLGTGLKTYEQYF
cdr3_nt: TGCGCCAGCAGCCACCTAGGGACAGGACTTAAAACCTACGAGCAGTACTTC

v_call: TRBV5-1
d_call: TRBD2
clone_size: -
j_call: TRBJ2-1
cdr3_aa: CASSLVTSELGFDEQFF
cdr3_nt: TGCGCCAGCAGCTTGGTTACTAGCGAGTTGGGATTCGATGAGCAGTTCTTC

v_call: TRBV7-9
d_call: -
clone_size: -
j_call: TRBJ2-1
cdr3_aa: CASSLEYQGGEQFF
cdr3_nt: TGTGCCAGCAGCTTAGAGTACCAGGGTGGTGAGCAGTTCTTC

v_call: TRBV27
d_call: -
clone_size: -
j_call: TRBJ1-2
cdr3_aa: CASSLSAGSGYTF
cdr3_nt: TGTGCCAGCAGTTTATCGGCAGGGTCTGGCTACACCTTC

v_call: TRBV10-3
d_call: -
clone_size: -
j_call: TRBJ1-6
cdr3_aa: CAISLTDLGSPLHF
cdr3_nt: TGTGCCATCAGCCTGACCGACTTGGGTTCACCCCTCCACTTT

v_call: TRBV6-6
d_call: -
clone_size: -
j_call: TRBJ2-2
cdr3_aa: CASSVSLGAGELFF
cdr3_nt: TGTGCCAGCAGTGTATCCCTCGGAGCCGGGGAGCTGTTTTTT

v_call: TRBV6-4
d_call: TRBD1
clone_size: -
j_call: TRBJ1-2
cdr3_aa: CASSPGTGTNYGYTF
cdr3_nt: TGTGCCAGCAGCCCCGGGACAGGGACTAACTATGGCTACACCTTC

v_call: TRBV13
d_call: -
clone_size: -
j_call: TRBJ1-1
cdr3_aa: CASSQGVLNTEAFF
cdr3_nt: TGTGCCAGCAGCCAAGGGGTTCTCAACACTGAAGCTTTCTTT

v_call: TRBV18
d_call: -
clone_size: -
j_call: TRBJ1-5
cdr3_aa: CASSPGAGNNQPQHF
cdr3_nt: TGTGCCAGCTCACCAGGAGCCGGGAACAATCAGCCCCAGCATTTT

v_call: TRBV7-9
d_call: -
clone_size: -
j_call: TRBJ1-1
cdr3_aa: CASSPISGLPGSTEAFF
cdr3_nt: TGTGCCAGCAGCCCAATTAGTGGGCTCCCCGGGAGCACTGAAGCTTTCTTT

v_call: TRBV21-1
d_call: -
clone_size: once
j_call: TRBJ2-2
cdr3_aa: CASSKGYSRSTGGTNTGELFF
cdr3_nt: TGTGCCAGCAGCAAAGGGTATTCACGGTCGACAGGGGGAACGAACACCGGGGAGCTGTTTTTT

v_call: TRBV7-2
d_call: -
clone_size: -
j_call: TRBJ2-5
cdr3_aa: CASSLVGGPGGTQYF
cdr3_nt: TGTGCCAGCAGCTTAGTGGGCGGGCCCGGTGGGACCCAGTACTTC

v_call: TRBV5-1
d_call: TRBD2
clone_size: -
j_call: TRBJ2-3
cdr3_aa: CASSPGGGLTDTQYF
cdr3_nt: TGCGCCAGCAGCCCGGGAGGAGGTTTGACAGATACGCAGTATTTT

v_call: TRBV2
d_call: -
clone_size: -
j_call: TRBJ2-7
cdr3_aa: CASSVSGSYEQYF
cdr3_nt: TGTGCCAGCAGTGTGTCGGGCTCCTACGAGCAGTACTTC

v_call: TRBV18
d_call: -
clone_size: -
j_call: TRBJ1-2
cdr3_aa: CASSPPGTGTYGYTF
cdr3_nt: TGTGCCAGCTCACCACCGGGTACAGGTACCTATGGCTACACCTTC

v_call: TRBV3-1/TRBV3-2
d_call: TRBD2
clone_size: -
j_call: TRBJ2-1
cdr3_aa: CASSQGTSGNVEQFF
cdr3_nt: TGTGCCAGCAGCCAAGGTACTAGCGGGAATGTGGAGCAGTTCTTC

v_call: TRBV7-9
d_call: -
clone_size: -
j_call: TRBJ2-7
cdr3_aa: CASSVSRGYEQYF
cdr3_nt: TGTGCCAGCAGCGTAAGCAGGGGATACGAGCAGTACTTC

v_call: TRBV30
d_call: TRBD1
clone_size: -
j_call: TRBJ1-4
cdr3_aa: CAWSGQGAANEKLFF
cdr3_nt: TGTGCCTGGTCGGGACAGGGGGCGGCTAATGAAAAACTGTTTTTT

v_call: TRBV2
d_call: TRBD1
clone_size: -
j_call: TRBJ2-7
cdr3_aa: CASSDGDRVNEQYF
cdr3_nt: TGTGCCAGCAGCGACGGGGACAGGGTTAACGAGCAGTACTTC

v_call: TRBV10-1
d_call: -
clone_size: -
j_call: TRBJ2-2
cdr3_aa: CASTGTLYTGELFF
cdr3_nt: TGCGCCAGCACCGGGACTCTATACACCGGGGAGCTGTTTTTT

v_call: TRBV7-2
d_call: -
clone_size: once
j_call: TRBJ1-3
cdr3_aa: CASSLGGGIFPGNTIYF
cdr3_nt: TGTGCCAGCAGCTTAGGAGGGGGTATCTTTCCTGGAAACACCATATATTTT

v_call: TRBV29-1
d_call: -
clone_size: once
j_call: TRBJ1-1
cdr3_aa: CSVELDPGTEAFF
cdr3_nt: TGCAGCGTTGAACTCGATCCGGGGACTGAAGCTTTCTTT

v_call: TRBV7-2
d_call: TRBD1
clone_size: -
j_call: TRBJ2-2
cdr3_aa: CASRGTGNTGELFF
cdr3_nt: TGTGCCAGCAGGGGGACAGGGAACACCGGGGAGCTGTTTTTT

v_call: TRBV11-2
d_call: TRBD2
clone_size: -
j_call: TRBJ2-1
cdr3_aa: CASSLAGTSGSRAYNEQFF
cdr3_nt: TGTGCCAGCAGCTTAGCAGGGACTAGCGGGAGTAGAGCCTACAATGAGCAGTTCTTC

v_call: TRBV7-3
d_call: TRBD1
clone_size: -
j_call: TRBJ1-1
cdr3_aa: CASSRQGDTEAFF
cdr3_nt: TGTGCCAGCAGCCGACAGGGAGACACTGAAGCTTTCTTT

v_call: TRBV2
d_call: -
clone_size: -
j_call: TRBJ1-2
cdr3_aa: CASIPDSSMFYGYTF
cdr3_nt: TGTGCCAGCATCCCCGACAGCTCAATGTTCTATGGCTACACCTTC

v_call: TRBV19
d_call: TRBD2
clone_size: -
j_call: TRBJ2-7
cdr3_aa: CASSTGLASTYEQYF
cdr3_nt: TGTGCCAGTAGTACGGGACTAGCGAGCACCTACGAGCAGTACTTC

v_call: TRBV6-2/TRBV6-3
d_call: -
clone_size: -
j_call: TRBJ1-2
cdr3_aa: CASSRQVVDYGYTF
cdr3_nt: TGTGCCAGCAGCCGACAGGTGGTAGACTATGGCTACACCTTC

v_call: TRBV16
d_call: TRBD2
clone_size: -
j_call: TRBJ2-2
cdr3_aa: CASSQPGLALGELFF
cdr3_nt: TGTGCCAGCAGCCAACCGGGACTAGCTCTGGGGGAGCTGTTTTTT

v_call: TRBV27
d_call: TRBD1
clone_size: -
j_call: TRBJ2-3
cdr3_aa: CASTPLGGPNTDTQYF
cdr3_nt: TGTGCCAGCACCCCTCTAGGGGGCCCTAACACAGATACGCAGTATTTT

v_call: TRBV28
d_call: TRBD2
clone_size: -
j_call: TRBJ2-1
cdr3_aa: CASRLAGGPGSYNEQFF
cdr3_nt: TGTGCCAGCAGGCTAGCGGGAGGGCCAGGGTCCTACAATGAGCAGTTCTTC

v_call: TRBV19
d_call: TRBD2
clone_size: -
j_call: TRBJ2-1
cdr3_aa: CASSSGTSGLYNEQFF
cdr3_nt: TGTGCCAGTAGTAGTGGGACTAGCGGATTATACAATGAGCAGTTCTTC

v_call: TRBV29-1
d_call: TRBD1
clone_size: -
j_call: TRBJ1-1
cdr3_aa: CSVNRGNTEAFF
cdr3_nt: TGCAGCGTGAACAGGGGCAACACTGAAGCTTTCTTT

v_call: TRBV6-1
d_call: TRBD2
clone_size: -
j_call: TRBJ2-7
cdr3_aa: CASSEAASGSGIKQYF
cdr3_nt: TGTGCCAGCAGTGAAGCTGCAAGCGGGAGCGGTATAAAGCAGTACTTC